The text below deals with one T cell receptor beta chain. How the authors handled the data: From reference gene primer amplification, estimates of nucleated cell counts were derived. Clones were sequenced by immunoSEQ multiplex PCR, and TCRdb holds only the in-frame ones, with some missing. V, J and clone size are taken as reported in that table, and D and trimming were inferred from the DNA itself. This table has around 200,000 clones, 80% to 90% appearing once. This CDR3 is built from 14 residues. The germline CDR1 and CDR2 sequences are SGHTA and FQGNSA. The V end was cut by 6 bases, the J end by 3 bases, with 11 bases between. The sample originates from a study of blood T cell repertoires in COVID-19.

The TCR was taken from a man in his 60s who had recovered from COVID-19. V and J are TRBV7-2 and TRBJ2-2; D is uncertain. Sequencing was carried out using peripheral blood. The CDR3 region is CASSSQLYTGELFF. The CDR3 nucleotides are TGTGCCAGCAGTTCTCAACTGTACACCGGGGAGCTGTTTTTT.